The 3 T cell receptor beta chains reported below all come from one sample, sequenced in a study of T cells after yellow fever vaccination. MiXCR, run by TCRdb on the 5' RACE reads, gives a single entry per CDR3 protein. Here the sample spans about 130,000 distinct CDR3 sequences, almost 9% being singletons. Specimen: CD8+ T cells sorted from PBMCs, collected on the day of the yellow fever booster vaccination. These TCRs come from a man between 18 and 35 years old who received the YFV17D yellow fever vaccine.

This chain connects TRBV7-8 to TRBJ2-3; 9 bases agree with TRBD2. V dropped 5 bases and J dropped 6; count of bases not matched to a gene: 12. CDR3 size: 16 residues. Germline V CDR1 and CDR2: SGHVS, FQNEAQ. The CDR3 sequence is CASSGKGLAGSDTQYF. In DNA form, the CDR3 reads TGTGCCAGCAGCGGCAAGGGGCTAGCGGGGTCGGATACGCAGTATTTT.

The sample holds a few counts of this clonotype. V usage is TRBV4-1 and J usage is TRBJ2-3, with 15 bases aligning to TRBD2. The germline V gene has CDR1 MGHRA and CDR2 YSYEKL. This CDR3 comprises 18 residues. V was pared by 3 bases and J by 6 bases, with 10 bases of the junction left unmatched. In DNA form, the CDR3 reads TGCGCCAGCAGCCACCCCCGGACTAGCGGGGGGGCCGGGGATACGCAGTATTTT. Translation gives CASSHPRTSGGAGDTQYF.

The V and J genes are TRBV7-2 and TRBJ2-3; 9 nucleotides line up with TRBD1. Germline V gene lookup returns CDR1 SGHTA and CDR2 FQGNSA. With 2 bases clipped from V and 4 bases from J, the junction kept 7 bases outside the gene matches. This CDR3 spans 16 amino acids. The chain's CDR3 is CASSLMWDRVADTQYF. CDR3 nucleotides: TGTGCCAGCAGCTTAATGTGGGACAGGGTGGCAGATACGCAGTATTTT.